The rows below give T cell receptor beta chains drawn from one sample of a study of blood T cell repertoires in COVID-19. Using immunoSEQ multiplex PCR, the repertoire was profiled, and TCRdb retains in-frame clones only, with some absent. In the table there are 150,000 to 250,000 clones, roughly four fifths of which are singletons. The sequenced sample consisted of peripheral blood. All receptors derive from a human donor with acute or convalescent COVID-19. The donor label of this sample is uncertain. CDR3s include the opening cysteine and the closing phenylalanine or tryptophan. The D gene is left open where the match is weak. Clone size, where shown, is once, few, many, or a class for clones that have expanded.

CDR3 length	D gene	V gene	clone size	J gene	CDR3 DNA	CDR3 protein
11	NA	TRBV20-1	NA	TRBJ1-5	TGCAGTGCTAGACGGGATCAGCCCCAGCATTTT	CSARRDQPQHF
16	TRBD1	TRBV14	NA	TRBJ1-3	TGTGCCAGCAGCCTCCAGGACAGGGGCTCTGGAAACACCATATATTTT	CASSLQDRGSGNTIYF
12	TRBD1	TRBV24-1	NA	TRBJ1-2	TGTGCCACCAGCGGACAGGGTGGTGGCTACACCTTC	CATSGQGGGYTF
15	TRBD2	TRBV29-1	NA	TRBJ2-3	TGCAGCGTTGAAGAGGTAACTAGCGGGAGCGGTACGCAGTATTTT	CSVEEVTSGSGTQYF
14	NA	TRBV28	NA	TRBJ2-2	TGTGCCAGCAGTTTATCGGGGTGGACCGGGGAGCTGTTTTTT	CASSLSGWTGELFF
13	NA	TRBV18	NA	TRBJ2-3	TGTGCCAGCTCACCTCGGTTGACAGATACGCAGTATTTT	CASSPRLTDTQYF
16	TRBD2	TRBV5-4	NA	TRBJ2-3	TGTGCCAGCAGCTCACTATCGCGGGAGCGGGCAGATACGCAGTATTTT	CASSSLSRERADTQYF
15	NA	TRBV11-3	once	TRBJ1-1	TGTGCCAGCAGCTTAGGCCGGGGAGAGGGAACTGAAGCTTTCTTT	CASSLGRGEGTEAFF
13	NA	TRBV7-2	once	TRBJ2-2	TGTGCCAGCAGTTCACGGGGCACCGGGGAGCTGTTTTTT	CASSSRGTGELFF
16	TRBD2	TRBV5-4	NA	TRBJ2-3	TGTGCCAGCAGCTTGCGGGGGAGGGCCCTCACAGATACGCAGTATTTT	CASSLRGRALTDTQYF
16	TRBD2	TRBV7-9	NA	TRBJ2-1	TGTGCCAGCAGATTCCGAGGACTAGCGGGAGTCAATGAGCAGTTCTTC	CASRFRGLAGVNEQFF
13	TRBD1	TRBV7-7	NA	TRBJ2-5	TGTGCCAGCAGCCTAGACAGGGTAAAGACCCAGTACTTC	CASSLDRVKTQYF
15	NA	TRBV5-8	once	TRBJ1-2	TGTGCCAGCAGCTTAGCTTGGCAGGCAAACTATGGCTACACCTTC	CASSLAWQANYGYTF
13	NA	TRBV7-2	NA	TRBJ1-5	TGTGCCAGCACCCCGGGACTATACCAGCCCCAGCATTTT	CASTPGLYQPQHF
16	TRBD1	TRBV5-1	NA	TRBJ1-1	TGCGCCAGCAGCACGGGACAGGGGAGGCTGAACACTGAAGCTTTCTTT	CASSTGQGRLNTEAFF
13	NA	TRBV6-2/TRBV6-3	NA	TRBJ1-2	TGTGCCAGCAGTTACCAACAGACCTATGGCTACACCTTC	CASSYQQTYGYTF
16	TRBD2	TRBV11-2	NA	TRBJ2-1	TGTGCCAGCAGCTTAGATCGGCAGCGGGGACCCAATGAGCAGTTCTTC	CASSLDRQRGPNEQFF
15	TRBD2	TRBV19	NA	TRBJ2-2	TGTGCCAGTACGACTAGCCGATTGTATAGCGGGGAGCTGTTTTTT	CASTTSRLYSGELFF
13	NA	TRBV5-1	few	TRBJ1-1	TGCGCCAGCAGTTCACGGGCAGGGCCTGAAGCTTTCTTT	CASSSRAGPEAFF
14	NA	TRBV9	once	TRBJ1-1	TGTGCCAGCAGCGTAGCATTTGCGGGCACTGAAGCTTTCTTT	CASSVAFAGTEAFF
13	NA	TRBV7-9	NA	TRBJ2-5	TGTGCCAGCAGCAGCCAGGGAATGGAGACCCAGTACTTC	CASSSQGMETQYF
13	TRBD1	TRBV19	NA	TRBJ1-2	TGTGCCAGTAGGAATCGACAGGGAGGCGGCTACACCTTC	CASRNRQGGGYTF
15	NA	TRBV5-1	NA	TRBJ2-5	TGCGCCAGCAGCCTGGACAGCACCTACCAAGAGACCCAGTACTTC	CASSLDSTYQETQYF
15	TRBD1	TRBV19	NA	TRBJ1-6	TGTGCCAGCGGGACAGGACTATTCCGTCGATCACCCCTCCACTTT	CASGTGLFRRSPLHF
15	NA	TRBV30	NA	TRBJ1-6	TGTGCCTGGAGTCCCTCGGACAGCCAATGGTCACCCCTCCACTTT	CAWSPSDSQWSPLHF
15	NA	TRBV30	NA	TRBJ2-3	TGTGCCTGGAGTGTAGGAGAACTAGTCGCAGATACGCAGTATTTT	CAWSVGELVADTQYF
14	NA	TRBV19	NA	TRBJ1-4	TGTGCCACCTCGGACAGTGCAACTAATGAAAAACTGTTTTTT	CATSDSATNEKLFF
16	NA	TRBV27	NA	TRBJ2-1	TGTGCCAGCAGTTTATTATTAGCTTATGGTCACAATGAGCAGTTCTTC	CASSLLLAYGHNEQFF